A selection of T cell receptor beta chains follows, all from one sample in a study of T cell responses to AZD1222 COVID-19 vaccine. Libraries were prepared by immunoSEQ multiplex PCR; TCRdb keeps only in-frame clonotypes and omits some of them. The sample lists under 150,000 clones; roughly 91% were seen once. The sequences come from peripheral blood, collected on day 0 of AZD1222 vaccination. The receptor set was obtained from an adult in good health. Both conserved end residues are part of each CDR3. A D gene is named only where the DNA matches it firmly. Clone size is given for some rows only: seen once, a few or many times, or a class if the clone is expanded.

v_call	d_call	clone_size	j_call	cdr3_nt	cdr3_aa
TRBV3-1/TRBV3-2	TRBD1	.	TRBJ1-2	TGTGCCAGCAGCCTTACCGGGACAGCTGGTAACTATGGCTACACCTTC	CASSLTGTAGNYGYTF
TRBV29-1	TRBD1	once	TRBJ1-1	TGCAGCGTCCGGGACAGGAGCCGCGGTGAAGCTTTCTTT	CSVRDRSRGEAFF
TRBV19	TRBD1	.	TRBJ1-1	TGTGCCAGCGCGGTCACAGGGGGTAACACTGAAGCTTTCTTT	CASAVTGGNTEAFF
TRBV28	.	.	TRBJ1-1	TGTGCCAGCAGTAACGGCGGGCGTCTGGCTGAAGCTTTCTTT	CASSNGGRLAEAFF
TRBV6-5	.	.	TRBJ1-6	TGTGCCACCCACCGGGGGAGCTCCTATAATTCACCCCTCCACTTT	CATHRGSSYNSPLHF
TRBV6-6	.	.	TRBJ1-2	TGTGCCAGCAGTTCAGGCAGGGGCGCTAACTATGGCTACACCTTC	CASSSGRGANYGYTF
TRBV5-5	.	.	TRBJ2-7	TGTGCCAGCAGCGGCCCCCTAGTTTACGAGCAGTACTTC	CASSGPLVYEQYF
TRBV12-3/TRBV12-4	.	.	TRBJ1-1	TGTGCCAGCAGTTCCACTGAAGCTTTCTTT	CASSSTEAFF
TRBV30	TRBD1	.	TRBJ1-2	TGTGCCTGGAGTGTACAACAGGGGGCCTCTGGCTACACCTTC	CAWSVQQGASGYTF
TRBV19	TRBD2	.	TRBJ2-1	TGTGCCAGTAGTACCCCTGGGACTAGCGGGAGAATAGCAGGGCAGTTCTTC	CASSTPGTSGRIAGQFF
TRBV6-4	TRBD2	few	TRBJ2-3	TGTGCCAGCAGCCCCAGCGGACTAGCGGGAGCTGATACGCAGTATTTT	CASSPSGLAGADTQYF
TRBV6-1	.	.	TRBJ1-3	TGTGCCAGCAGTGAGGCGGCTACAGGTCGCTCTGGAAACACCATATATTTT	CASSEAATGRSGNTIYF
TRBV6-5	TRBD1	.	TRBJ2-7	TGTGCCAGCAGTTACTCCGGGACAGCGGATTACGAGCAGTACTTC	CASSYSGTADYEQYF
TRBV7-2	.	.	TRBJ2-5	TGTGCCATTCGGGGCAGGGATTTAGAGACCCAGTACTTC	CAIRGRDLETQYF
TRBV7-9	.	.	TRBJ2-5	TGTGCCAGCAGTCAGGGGGTAGCGGGGTATCACCAAGAGACCCAGTACTTC	CASSQGVAGYHQETQYF
TRBV5-5	.	.	TRBJ1-1	TGTGCCAGCAGCCATGGAGCGGTGAACACTGAAGCTTTCTTT	CASSHGAVNTEAFF
TRBV30	TRBD1	.	TRBJ1-5	TGTGCCTGGAGTGCAGGGGGTTCAAGCAATCAGCCCCAGCATTTT	CAWSAGGSSNQPQHF
TRBV9	TRBD1	.	TRBJ2-6	TGTGCCAGCAGCCCCGGGACAGGGGGCTTTGGGGCCAACGTCCTGACTTTC	CASSPGTGGFGANVLTF
TRBV5-1	.	.	TRBJ1-1	TGCGCCAGCAGCTTCCTGGGGGGCGGCACTGAAGCTTTCTTT	CASSFLGGGTEAFF
TRBV6-5	TRBD1	.	TRBJ1-2	TGTGCCAGCAGCCCGACAGGGTCGGTATTCGGCGGCTACACCTTC	CASSPTGSVFGGYTF
TRBV5-5	.	.	TRBJ1-5	TGTGCCAGCAGCTTTCTAGGGCGAAATCAGCCCCAGCATTTT	CASSFLGRNQPQHF
TRBV18	.	.	TRBJ1-4	TGTGCCAGCTCACCGAGTTCCCGGGAAAATGAAAAACTGTTTTTT	CASSPSSRENEKLFF
TRBV9	TRBD1	.	TRBJ1-1	TGTGCCAGCAGCTCAGGGGGGCAGGGGGTCACTGAAGCTTTCTTT	CASSSGGQGVTEAFF
TRBV5-1	TRBD1	.	TRBJ1-1	TGCGCCAGCAGCTTCCCTGCAGGGGGCGTTGGTGACACTGAAGCTTTCTTT	CASSFPAGGVGDTEAFF
TRBV3-1/TRBV3-2	TRBD2	.	TRBJ2-2	TGTGCCAGCAGCCCGCGGACTAGCGGGGAGCTGTTTTTT	CASSPRTSGELFF
TRBV28	.	.	TRBJ1-1	TGTGCCAGCAGTTTATGGGGGGGGAGGGACACTGAAGCTTTCTTT	CASSLWGGRDTEAFF